This T cell receptor (beta chain) derives from a study of response to subunit inactivated influenza vaccine. CDR1 and CDR2 from the germline V gene are SQVTM and ANQGSEA. This CDR3 comprises 14 residues. The V segment lost 5 bases and the J segment 4 bases; nucleotides outside the gene matches: 10. MiXCR, applied by TCRdb to the RT-PCR reads, yields one record per CDR3 protein. The table lists roughly 620,000 distinct CDR3 sequences, around 10% of them singletons. The same sample was also used in a study of T cells expressing NK-cell markers. According to that study: Production of TCR beta cDNA relied on 5'RACE template switching with UMIs. According to the study, TCR beta repertoires originated from sorted CD3+CD56+NKG2C+, CD3+CD56+NKG2C- and CD3+CD56-NKG2C+ T cells. For several experiments, T cell sorting was restricted to the alpha-beta TCR population by means of an anti-gamma-delta TCR antibody. Certain NKG2C+ T cell clones were expanded, and their HCMV specificity remained unclear.

The TCR was taken from a man aged 45-65 years who received an inactivated influenza vaccine. This chain connects TRBV29-1 to TRBJ2-7; 8 nucleotides line up with TRBD1. The material was PBMCs from blood, obtained on the day of vaccination. The CDR3 protein is CSVRTTTGGYEQYF. In nucleotides, the CDR3 is TGCAGCGTTAGGACCACTACAGGGGGGTACGAGCAGTACTTC.